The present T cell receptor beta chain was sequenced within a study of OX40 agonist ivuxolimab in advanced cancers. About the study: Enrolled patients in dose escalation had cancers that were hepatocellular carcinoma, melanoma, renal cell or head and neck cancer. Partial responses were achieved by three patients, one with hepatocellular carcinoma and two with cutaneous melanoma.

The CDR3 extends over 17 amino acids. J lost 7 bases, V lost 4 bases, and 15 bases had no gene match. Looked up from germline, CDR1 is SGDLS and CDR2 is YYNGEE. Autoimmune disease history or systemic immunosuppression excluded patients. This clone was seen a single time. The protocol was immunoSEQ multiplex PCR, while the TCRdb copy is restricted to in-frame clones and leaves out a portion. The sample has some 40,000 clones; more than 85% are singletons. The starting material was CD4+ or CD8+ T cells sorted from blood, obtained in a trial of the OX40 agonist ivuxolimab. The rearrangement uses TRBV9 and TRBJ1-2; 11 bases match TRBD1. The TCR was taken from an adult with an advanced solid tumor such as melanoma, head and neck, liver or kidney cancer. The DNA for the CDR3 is TGTGCCAGCAGCTTGGGGGACAGGGGGAAAAATGCGCGTGGCTACACCTTC. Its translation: CASSLGDRGKNARGYTF.